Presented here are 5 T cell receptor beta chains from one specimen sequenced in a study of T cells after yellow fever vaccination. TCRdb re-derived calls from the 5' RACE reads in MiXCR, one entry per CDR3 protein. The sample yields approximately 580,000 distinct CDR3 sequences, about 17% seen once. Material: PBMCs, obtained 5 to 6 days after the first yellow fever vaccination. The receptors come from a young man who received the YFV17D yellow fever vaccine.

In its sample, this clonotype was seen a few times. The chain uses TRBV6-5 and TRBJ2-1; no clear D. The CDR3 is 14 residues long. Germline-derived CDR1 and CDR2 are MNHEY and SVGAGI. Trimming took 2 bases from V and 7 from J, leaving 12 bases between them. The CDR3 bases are TGTGCCAGCAGTTACAACGCGAAAGGGAATGAGCAGTTCTTC. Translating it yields CASSYNAKGNEQFF.

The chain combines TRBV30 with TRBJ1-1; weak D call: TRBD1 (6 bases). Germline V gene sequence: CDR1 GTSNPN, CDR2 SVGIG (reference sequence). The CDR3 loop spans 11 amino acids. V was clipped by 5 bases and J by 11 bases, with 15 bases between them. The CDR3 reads CAWLGTRNAFF. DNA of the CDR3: TGTGCCTGGTTGGGGACACGGAACGCTTTCTTT.

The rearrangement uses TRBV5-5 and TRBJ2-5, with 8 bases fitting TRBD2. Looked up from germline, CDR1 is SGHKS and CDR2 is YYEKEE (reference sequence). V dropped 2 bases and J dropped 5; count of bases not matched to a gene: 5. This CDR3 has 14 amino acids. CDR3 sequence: CASSFRGGVETQYF. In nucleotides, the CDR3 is TGTGCCAGCAGCTTTCGGGGGGGGGTGGAGACCCAGTACTTC.

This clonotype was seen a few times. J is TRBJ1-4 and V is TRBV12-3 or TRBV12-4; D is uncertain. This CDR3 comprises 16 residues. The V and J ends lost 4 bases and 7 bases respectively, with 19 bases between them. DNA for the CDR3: TGTGCCAGCAGTTCAAGTGCGGGTTCGTCCGGTGAAAAACTGTTTTTT. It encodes CASSSSAGSSGEKLFF.

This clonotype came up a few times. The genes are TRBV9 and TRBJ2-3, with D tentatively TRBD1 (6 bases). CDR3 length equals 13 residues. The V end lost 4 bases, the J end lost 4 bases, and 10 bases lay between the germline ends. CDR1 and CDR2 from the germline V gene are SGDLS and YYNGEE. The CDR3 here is CASSRYRADTQYF. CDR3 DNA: TGTGCCAGCAGCCGATACAGGGCAGATACGCAGTATTTT.